This TCR beta chain derives from a study of human T cells and chemical hapten exposure. Study background: How much TCR each sample yielded varied, mostly because pooled library volumes differed slightly. Broader study findings: Expanded TCR sets contained significantly more large CDR3 similarity clusters than controls.

Time point given: pre-sensitization, week 0. The treatment here: therapeutic diphenylcyclopropenone sensitization with weekly scalp DPC. TCRdb re-derived calls from the RACE reads in MiXCR, one entry per CDR3 protein. This table holds 95,000 to 150,000 distinct CDR3 sequences, around an eighth found once. This clonotype was observed a handful of times. Its antigen is not known. The CDR3 sequence is 15 residues long. Germline V gives CDR1 MNHEY, CDR2 SVGEGT. J lost 10 bases, V lost 0 bases, and 8 bases had no gene match. The chain combines TRBV6-2 or TRBV6-3 with TRBJ2-7, with 11 positions matching TRBD2. The material sequenced was whole blood, taken in connection with sensitization to the hapten diphenylcyclopropenone (DPC). This receptor was obtained from a woman aged 18 to 35 with alopecia areata. Some clones in this sample may be carry-over from other donors' samples. DNA of the CDR3: TGTGCCAGCAGTTACTCGAGACTAGCGGGGACATCCCAGTACTTC. Its translation: CASSYSRLAGTSQYF.